This section outlines one TCR beta chain sequence together with its context. Its antigen is currently not known. Per-base qualities were not stored, and no clone one base away is much larger. Taken from the germline V gene (reference sequence), the CDR1 and CDR2 loops are WNHNN and SYGVQD. From cysteine to phenylalanine, the CDR3 is 15 amino acids long. Kept here is only the CDR3 DNA, which spans 45 bases and is read in frame from base 1. V was cut back by 6 bases and J by 1 base, leaving a gap of 15 bases between them. This record belongs to a study of OX40 agonist ivuxolimab in advanced cancers. Regarding the complete study: Ivuxolimab was an agonistic, fully human IgG2 monoclonal antibody directed against OX40 (CD134), a costimulatory receptor. In the dose-escalation cohort, 70% to 90% of patients were male, and the mean age was 60 years with a range of roughly 20 to 79. The paper reports the monotherapy dose-escalation portion (N of about 50 patients) of the phase I ivuxolimab trial. Intravenous ivuxolimab was administered to patients every 2 weeks at six dose levels: 0.01, 0.1, 0.3, 1.5, 3 and 10 mg/kg. Three dose-escalation patients achieved partial responses, one with hepatocellular carcinoma and two with cutaneous melanoma. The purpose of peripheral TCRbeta sequencing was to test whether ivuxolimab changed TCR sequence diversity and led to clonal T-cell expansion. Among the roughly 52 dose-escalation patients, about 19 had hepatocellular carcinoma, around 15 melanoma, 9 renal cell carcinoma and 9 head and neck cancer. Prior anti-PD-1, anti-PD-L1 or anti-CTLA-4 therapy was permitted, and checkpoint inhibitors had been received by under 50% of dose-escalation patients.

Genomic DNA was extracted from sorted cells for sequencing of the TCRbeta CDR3 region. The immunoSEQ Assay was used to sequence the TCRbeta CDR3 regions. This is the immuneACCESS table as TCRdb keeps it, with only in-frame sequences that have V and J called. A part of the clones is gone; compared with another copy, unresolved V genes explain less than half, and the rest is unexplained. The sample table contains approximately 90,000 clones; only one count was recorded for roughly nine tenths of them. The top ten hold 8.7% of the sample. The study at large found these results: Low levels of normalized T-cell clonal expansion were also shown by some nonresponding patients. In the 0.1-3.0 mg/kg groups, partial responders were among the patients with the lowest normalized peripheral clonal expansion, particularly in CD8+ T cells. Antigen specificity was not determined for the clonally expanded peripheral T cells. After ivuxolimab, more expanded clones were found on average in CD8+ T cells than in CD4+ T cells. At doses from 0.1 to 3.0 mg/kg, clonal expansion was seen in both CD4+ and CD8+ blood T cells between baseline and week 6.

Patients with autoimmune disease history or receiving systemic immunosuppression were excluded from the trial. Peripheral blood for TCR sequencing was collected from all dose cohorts at baseline, on cycle 4 day 1, and on cycle 7 day 1. Samples were obtained from an open-label, multicenter, first-in-human phase I dose-escalation trial of ivuxolimab. The trial enrolled adults with locally advanced or metastatic head and neck squamous cell, hepatocellular, melanoma or renal cell carcinoma. CD4+ and CD8+ T cells were sorted separately from peripheral blood before TCR sequencing. The rearranged segments are TRBV10-1 and TRBJ1-1; TRBD1 is a weak D gene call, 5 bases matching. The sequenced sample was CD4+ or CD8+ T cells sorted from blood, obtained in a trial of the OX40 agonist ivuxolimab. The sequence was collected from an adult with an advanced solid tumor such as melanoma, head and neck, liver or kidney cancer. The DNA reads as follows: TGCGCCAGCAGGGCATCCGGGACGGCGAACACTGAAGCTTTCTTT. Translation gives CASRASGTANTEAFF.